Listed below are T cell receptor beta chains from one sample, sequenced in a study of early T cells in non-severe SARS-CoV-2 infection. TCRdb re-derived calls from the 5' RACE reads in MiXCR, one entry per CDR3 protein. The sample consists of fewer than 40,000 distinct CDR3 sequences, approximately 5.2% of them appearing once. Specimen: whole blood. The receptors originated from an adult who was a healthcare worker with PCR-confirmed SARS-CoV-2 infection or an uninfected control (not recorded which). Both conserved end residues are part of each CDR3. D genes are given only for firm matches. Size is stated for part of the rows, as once, few or many counts, or as a class when the clone is expanded.

d_gene,j_gene,v_gene,abundance,CDR3aa,CDR3nt
.,TRBJ1-1,TRBV5-1,few,CASSLSGGTNTEAFF,TGCGCCAGCAGCTTGTCAGGTGGGACGAACACTGAAGCTTTCTTT
.,TRBJ1-4,TRBV7-2,.,CASSQAQRTTNEKLFF,TGTGCCAGCAGCCAAGCCCAGAGAACAACTAATGAAAAACTGTTTTTT
.,TRBJ2-6,TRBV12-3/TRBV12-4,many,CASSFWGSGANVLTF,TGTGCCAGCAGTTTTTGGGGCTCTGGGGCCAACGTCCTGACTTTC
.,TRBJ2-3,TRBV7-2,many,CASSVYQRTDTQYF,TGTGCCAGCAGCGTTTACCAACGCACAGATACGCAGTATTTT
.,TRBJ1-4,TRBV29-1,many,CSVALGGGHEKLFF,TGCAGCGTCGCCCTTGGGGGGGGGCATGAAAAACTGTTTTTT
.,TRBJ2-3,TRBV5-1,many,CASSLDATHTDTQYF,TGCGCCAGCAGCTTGGATGCCACCCACACAGATACGCAGTATTTT
.,TRBJ2-3,TRBV5-1,.,CASNPGAKTDTQYF,TGCGCCTCAAACCCGGGTGCCAAAACAGATACGCAGTATTTT
.,TRBJ2-7,TRBV7-9,few,CASSFAGMGGSGYEQYF,TGTGCCAGCAGCTTCGCGGGGATGGGCGGTTCGGGCTACGAGCAGTACTTC
.,TRBJ2-5,TRBV6-6,few,CASSHGQKETQYF,TGTGCCAGCAGCCACGGACAGAAAGAGACCCAGTACTTC
.,TRBJ2-7,TRBV6-5,many,CASSLRGSGYEQYF,TGTGCCAGCAGTCTGCGGGGCTCTGGATACGAGCAGTACTTC
.,TRBJ2-1,TRBV4-3,few,CASSQARDSYNEQFF,TGCGCCAGCAGCCAAGCACGGGACTCCTACAATGAGCAGTTCTTC
TRBD1,TRBJ2-7,TRBV5-1,many,CASSPGQGPYEQYF,TGCGCCAGCAGCCCAGGACAGGGCCCCTACGAGCAGTACTTC
.,TRBJ1-1,TRBV5-4,.,CASSLEGTRNTEAFF,TGTGCCAGCAGCTTGGAAGGGACACGGAACACTGAAGCTTTCTTT
.,TRBJ2-6,TRBV7-6,.,CASTFLIPKDSGANVLTF,TGTGCCAGCACCTTCCTTATCCCAAAGGACTCTGGGGCCAACGTCCTGACTTTC
TRBD1,TRBJ2-7,TRBV29-1,.,CSVGGPDRNHEQYF,TGCAGCGTCGGAGGCCCGGACAGGAACCACGAGCAGTACTTC
.,TRBJ2-6,TRBV20-1,many,CSARALEGSGANVLTF,TGCAGTGCTAGAGCCCTAGAGGGTTCTGGGGCCAACGTCCTGACTTTC
.,TRBJ2-7,TRBV20-1,.,CSASGGAYEQYF,TGCAGTGCTAGTGGGGGTGCCTACGAGCAGTACTTC
.,TRBJ1-1,TRBV6-5,many,CASSYAGTEAFF,TGTGCCAGCAGTTACGCTGGCACTGAAGCTTTCTTT
.,TRBJ1-5,TRBV7-8,few,CASSRSGAQYSNQPQHF,TGTGCCAGCAGCCGCTCAGGGGCGCAGTATAGCAATCAGCCCCAGCATTTT
TRBD1,TRBJ2-4,TRBV20-1,few,CSAGTGAKNIQYF,TGCAGTGCCGGGACAGGGGCCAAAAACATTCAGTACTTC
.,TRBJ1-5,TRBV19,.,CASSTDWGGPQHF,TGTGCCAGTAGTACCGATTGGGGGGGGCCCCAGCATTTT
.,TRBJ2-7,TRBV11-2,many,CASSLDRGGADEQYF,TGTGCCAGCAGCTTAGATCGCGGGGGCGCGGACGAGCAGTACTTC
TRBD2,TRBJ2-4,TRBV11-2,.,CASSLGTSGFTTFQYF,TGTGCCAGCAGCTTAGGGACTAGCGGTTTTACCACCTTTCAGTACTTC
.,TRBJ1-2,TRBV28,few,CASSRTGYQDGYTF,TGTGCCAGCAGTCGGACGGGGTATCAGGATGGCTACACCTTC
.,TRBJ2-7,TRBV7-9,once,CAINRDTSYEQYF,TGTGCCATAAACCGGGATACCTCCTACGAGCAGTACTTC
.,TRBJ2-7,TRBV19,many,CASSWGAEQYF,TGTGCCAGTAGCTGGGGAGCCGAGCAGTACTTC
.,TRBJ2-7,TRBV28,many,CASSPSPSEANEQYF,TGTGCCAGCAGCCCGAGCCCTAGCGAGGCAAACGAGCAGTACTTC
.,TRBJ2-5,TRBV29-1,many,CSVAEPGQETQYF,TGCAGCGTCGCAGAACCGGGCCAAGAGACCCAGTACTTC
TRBD2,TRBJ2-3,TRBV20-1,few,CSAAGTSRSIDTQYF,TGCAGTGCTGCCGGGACTAGCCGGAGCATAGATACGCAGTATTTT
.,TRBJ1-3,TRBV7-3,few,CASSLQPGNTIYF,TGTGCCAGCAGCTTACAACCAGGAAACACCATATATTTT
.,TRBJ2-5,TRBV7-9,few,CASRAPAVEGETQYF,TGTGCCAGCCGAGCCCCGGCAGTAGAGGGGGAGACCCAGTACTTC
.,TRBJ2-1,TRBV10-3,many,CAISGSLGIEQFF,TGTGCCATCAGTGGTTCGTTAGGAATTGAGCAGTTCTTC